This T cell receptor beta chain came from a study of siplizumab effects on memory and regulatory T cells. The study's findings and limits: Naive T cells appeared more diverse than memory cells and seemed to be major alloresponse contributors. Poor capture below about 10^-5 frequency left most alloreactive clones unmapped to unstimulated subsets. Relative to controls at roughly 26%, mappable alloreactive CD4+ clones exhibited a mean Treg-derived proportion of approximately 70% with siplizumab. Roughly 80-95% of dividing CD4+ or CD8+ clones were without an attributable naive or memory phenotype.

To note about this clone: The antigen is unknown.

The method was immunoSEQ multiplex PCR; TCRdb's version includes in-frame clones alone and lacks a portion of them. Here the sample spans approximately 65,000 clones, 79% being singletons. Germline CDR1 and CDR2: SGHAT and FQNNGV. The V gene lost 1 base and the J gene lost 0 bases, with 10 bases spanning the gap. The CDR3 extends over 16 amino acids. The chain uses TRBV11-2 and TRBJ1-3; no clear D gene. Sequenced: memory CD4+ T cells sorted from blood. This TCR was recovered from a human donor in good health. CDR3 residues: CASSLGMADSGNTIYF. The CDR3 nucleotides read TGTGCCAGCAGCTTAGGGATGGCGGACTCTGGAAACACCATATATTTT.